The 30 T cell receptor beta chains listed next were all sequenced from one sample in a study of blood T cell repertoires in COVID-19. Clones were sequenced by immunoSEQ multiplex PCR, and TCRdb holds only the in-frame ones, with some missing. The data contain 400,000 or so clones, more than 70% of them singletons. The specimen sequenced was PBMCs or T cells enriched from blood (not recorded which). Source of these receptors: a man aged 40-49 years in a cohort exposed to, infected with or recovered from COVID-19 (not recorded which).

The chain carries TRBV18 and TRBJ2-2; D remains unclear. The CDR3 loop spans 13 amino acids. Looked up from germline, CDR1 is KGHSH and CDR2 is LQKENI. V lost 3 bases and J 5 bases, leaving 7 bases between the germline ends. CDR3 loop: CASSPDTTGELFF. CDR3 nucleotides: TGTGCCAGCTCACCCGACACGACCGGGGAGCTGTTTTTT.

The V call is TRBV3-1 (or the pseudogene TRBV3-2), the J call TRBJ1-2; D gene ambiguous. The CDR3 contains 15 residues. CDR1 and CDR2 from the germline V gene are LGHDT and YNNKEL (reference sequence). The V and J ends lost 5 bases and 6 bases respectively, with 19 bases between them. This CDR3 is CASSAGDVRANGYTF. The CDR3 DNA reads TGTGCCAGCAGCGCCGGAGATGTCCGTGCTAATGGCTACACCTTC.

The rearrangement uses TRBV7-8 and TRBJ1-2, with D tentatively TRBD1 (5 bases). Germline-derived CDR1 and CDR2 are SGHVS and FQNEAQ. This CDR3 has 12 amino acids. V was clipped by 5 bases and J by 8 bases, with 12 bases between them. The DNA of the CDR3 is TGTGCCAGCAGCGGGCAGGGATTCGGCTACACCTTC. Its protein product is CASSGQGFGYTF.

The V and J genes are TRBV19 and TRBJ1-1; D unresolved. V gave up 8 bases and J gave up 1 base, with 11 bases separating them. The CDR3 length is 13 residues. CDR1 and CDR2 (germline): LNHDA, SQIVND (reference sequence). The CDR3 DNA reads TGTGCCAGTCGCTTCACACGGAACACTGAAGCTTTCTTT. Translating gives CASRFTRNTEAFF.

The CDR3 reads CASSLLSSEKLFF. The DNA for the CDR3 is TGTGCCAGCAGCTTACTCTCGTCGGAAAAACTGTTTTTT. The gene calls are TRBV28 and TRBJ1-4; D ambiguous. Per the germline V gene, CDR1 is MDHEN and CDR2 is SYDVKM. The CDR3 spans 13 residues. V lost 6 bases to trimming and J lost 8 bases, with 13 bases between them.

The V call is TRBV7-2, the J call TRBJ2-1; 8 nucleotides match TRBD2. J was trimmed by 0 bases and V by 6 bases; bases with no gene match: 4. There are 15 residues in the CDR3. In germline, CDR1 is SGHTA, CDR2 FQGNSA. CDR3 amino acids: CASRPAGASYNEQFF. DNA for the CDR3: TGTGCCAGCAGACCAGCGGGAGCCTCCTACAATGAGCAGTTCTTC.

This clone was detected only once. The V call is TRBV28, the J call TRBJ1-1, with D unclear. This CDR3 has 12 residues. V was clipped by 8 bases and J by 1 base, with 8 bases between them. Germline assignment: CDR1 MDHEN and CDR2 SYDVKM. CDR3 bases: TGTGCCAGCGCCCGCGGGAACACTGAAGCTTTCTTT. This codes for CASARGNTEAFF.

J is TRBJ1-5 and V is TRBV6-5; D is unclear. Trimming removed 5 bases from V and 0 bases from J, with 11 bases in between. The CDR3 length is 15 residues. Germline CDR1 is MNHEY and CDR2 is SVGAGI. The DNA for the CDR3 is TGTGCCAGCAGTCAGATTACAGTTAGCAATCAGCCCCAGCATTTT. Translation gives CASSQITVSNQPQHF.

The chain carries TRBV28 and TRBJ1-2, with unresolved D. The V and J ends lost 2 bases and 4 bases respectively, with 11 bases between them. The germline V gene encodes CDR1 MDHEN and CDR2 SYDVKM. The CDR3 is 14 residues long. CDR3 sequence (DNA): TGTGCCAGCAGTTTAAGGGAGGGAGCCTATGGCTACACCTTC. This sequence encodes CASSLREGAYGYTF.

The J gene is TRBJ2-2, the V gene TRBV7-7, with D possibly matching TRBD1 (5 bases). Germline V gene data show CDR1 as SSHAT and CDR2 as FNYEAQ (reference sequence). Trimming stripped 1 base from V and 7 bases from J, with 7 bases between. The CDR3 is 13 amino acids. The CDR3 nucleotides read TGTGCCAGCAGCTTAGAGGGGTTCGGGGAGCTGTTTTTT. Its translation is CASSLEGFGELFF.

This clone was seen a few times. This chain uses TRBV30 with TRBJ2-7; 11 bases align to TRBD1. The CDR3 is made up of 14 amino acids. Germline V gives CDR1 GTSNPN, CDR2 SVGIG (reference sequence). V dropped 3 bases and J dropped 4; count of bases not matched to a gene: 5. The CDR3 is CAWRPRDRGYEQYF. The DNA of the CDR3 is TGTGCCTGGAGGCCCCGGGACAGGGGGTACGAGCAGTACTTC.

J is TRBJ2-3 and V is TRBV30, with D possibly being TRBD2 (7 bases). Germline CDR1 and CDR2: GTSNPN and SVGIG (reference sequence). The CDR3 is made up of 14 amino acids. Between the trimmed V and J ends, which lost 0 bases and 6 bases, there was a span of 13 bases. The CDR3 protein is CAWSVRGRGDTQYF. The CDR3 DNA reads TGTGCCTGGAGTGTAAGAGGGAGGGGGGATACGCAGTATTTT. The full variable domain, in which reference TRBV30 and TRBJ2-3 provide the parts outside the CDR3, is SQTIHQWPATLVQPVGSPLSLECTVEGTSNPNLYWYRQAAGRGLQLLFYSVGIGQISSEVPQNLSASRPQDRQFILSSKKLLLSDSGFYLCAWSVRGRGDTQYFGPGTRLTVL.

This chain joins TRBV11-2 and TRBJ2-7, with 7 bases lining up with TRBD2. Germline V CDR1 and CDR2: SGHAT, FQNNGV. V lost 1 base and J lost 3; bases outside the gene matches: 6. The CDR3 extends over 15 amino acids. The CDR3 is CASSLGGSRSYEQYF. The CDR3 DNA is TGTGCCAGCAGCTTAGGCGGGAGCAGGAGCTACGAGCAGTACTTC.

The genes are TRBV27 and TRBJ1-4; 10 positions match TRBD1. This CDR3 has 14 residues. V dropped 7 bases and J dropped 6; count of bases not matched to a gene: 5. The germline gives CDR1 MNHEY, CDR2 SMNVEV (reference sequence). The CDR3 region has the DNA TGTGCCAGCACCAGGACAGGGGGGGATGAAAAACTGTTTTTT. It yields the protein CASTRTGGDEKLFF.

The chain is built from TRBV5-1 and TRBJ2-1, with D possibly matching TRBD2 (5 bases). CDR3 size: 16 residues. V was clipped by 6 bases and J by 4 bases, with 20 bases between them. The germline V gene has CDR1 SGHRS and CDR2 YFSETQ. The CDR3 DNA reads as TGCGCCAGCACCCCGTCGGGATCCGGTCGGTACAATGAGCAGTTCTTC. It yields the protein CASTPSGSGRYNEQFF. The full variable domain, with the rest looked up from reference TRBV5-1 and TRBJ2-1, is KAGVTQTPRYLIKTRGQQVTLSCSPISGHRSVSWYQQTPGQGLQFLFEYFSETQRNKGNFPGRFSGRQFSNSRSEMNVSTLELGDSALYLCASTPSGSGRYNEQFFGPGTRLTVL.

This clone appeared a single time. The chain employs TRBV7-9 and TRBJ2-1; D is undetermined. Trimming stripped 5 bases from V and 8 bases from J, with 19 bases between. Per germline, CDR1 SEHNR and CDR2 FQNEAQ (reference sequence). The CDR3 sequence is 15 residues long. This chain's CDR3 is CASSPTDWNVDEQFF. The DNA of the CDR3 is TGTGCCAGCAGCCCGACTGACTGGAACGTGGATGAGCAGTTCTTC.

The chain joins TRBV30 to TRBJ2-3, with 10 bases matching TRBD2. Germline loops: CDR1 GTSNPN, CDR2 SVGIG (reference sequence). The length of the CDR3 is 14 residues. V was pared by 5 bases and J by 5 bases, with 7 bases of the junction left unmatched. This CDR3 reads CAWGASGSQDTQYF. As DNA, the CDR3 is TGTGCCTGGGGGGCTAGCGGGAGTCAAGATACGCAGTATTTT.

The chain couples TRBV7-2 to TRBJ2-2; D might be TRBD1 (5 bases). The V gene's germline CDR1 is SGHTA and CDR2 FQGNSA. Trimming removed 2 bases from V and 1 base from J, with 8 bases in between. The CDR3 contains 15 residues. The CDR3 reads CASSLRQLNTGELFF. Written as DNA, the CDR3 is TGTGCCAGCAGCTTAAGACAGCTGAACACCGGGGAGCTGTTTTTT.

The chain links TRBV29-1 to TRBJ2-3, with TRBD2 matching 11 bases. V dropped 3 bases and J dropped 4; count of bases not matched to a gene: 0. Looked up from germline, CDR1 is SQVTM and CDR2 is ANQGSEA. CDR3 length equals 13 residues. This chain's CDR3 is CSVETSGADTQYF. The CDR3, as DNA: TGCAGCGTTGAGACTAGCGGGGCAGATACGCAGTATTTT.

V usage is TRBV10-1 and J usage is TRBJ2-3; 13 bases match TRBD2. Germline assignment: CDR1 WNHNN and CDR2 SYGVQD (reference sequence). V dropped 4 bases and J dropped 4; count of bases not matched to a gene: 5. The CDR3 length is 16 residues. CDR3 in amino acids: CASSVGLAGESDTQYF. CDR3 sequence (DNA): TGCGCCAGCAGTGTAGGACTAGCGGGAGAATCAGATACGCAGTATTTT.

The chain recombines TRBV3-1 (or the pseudogene TRBV3-2) with TRBJ2-3, with 7 bases that match TRBD1. CDR3 length: 13 amino acids. Germline-derived CDR1 and CDR2 are LGHDT and YNNKEL (reference sequence). Germline trimming cut 4 bases from V and 6 bases from J; bases unmatched to any gene: 4. CDR3 in amino acids: CASSRKGADTQYF. The CDR3 DNA follows: TGTGCCAGCAGCCGTAAGGGGGCGGATACGCAGTATTTT.

This chain connects TRBV2 to TRBJ2-7, with D maybe TRBD2 (5 bases). The CDR3 spans 13 residues. Trimming pared 11 bases from V and 6 bases from J, leaving 20 bases between. The germline V gene has CDR1 SNHLY and CDR2 FYNNEI. The CDR3 region has the DNA TGTGCCTGGCACCCCTCCAGCGGCTCCGAGCAGTACTTC. Its protein is CAWHPSSGSEQYF. Variable domain in full (rest from reference TRBV2 and TRBJ2-7): EPEVTQTPSHQVTQMGQEVILRCVPISNHLYFYWYRQILGQKVEFLVSFYNNEISEKSEIFDDQFSVERPDGSNFTLKIRSTKLEDSAMYFCAWHPSSGSEQYFGPGTRLTVT.

This chain connects TRBV5-1 to TRBJ2-3, with TRBD1 matching over 9 bases. V lost 5 bases, J lost 4 bases, and 5 bases stayed unmatched. Looked up from germline, CDR1 is SGHRS and CDR2 is YFSETQ. This CDR3 spans 14 amino acids. For the CDR3, the DNA is TGCGCCAGCAGTGACAGGGGGGATTCAGATACGCAGTATTTT. It codes for CASSDRGDSDTQYF. Supplemented by reference TRBV5-1 and TRBJ2-3, the full variable domain reads KAGVTQTPRYLIKTRGQQVTLSCSPISGHRSVSWYQQTPGQGLQFLFEYFSETQRNKGNFPGRFSGRQFSNSRSEMNVSTLELGDSALYLCASSDRGDSDTQYFGPGTRLTVL.

The CDR3 here is CASSPPLAGGPGELFF. In DNA form, the CDR3 reads TGCGCCAGCAGCCCCCCACTAGCGGGAGGGCCCGGGGAGCTGTTTTTT. V gene TRBV5-1 combines with J gene TRBJ2-2, with TRBD2 matching 13 bases. V shed 4 bases and J 6 bases; nucleotides not matched to a gene: 6. The CDR3 runs to 16 residues. Germline V lookup: CDR1 SGHRS, CDR2 YFSETQ.

The chain is built from TRBV30 and TRBJ1-2, with 7 bases aligning to TRBD1. The V and J ends lost 7 bases and 9 bases, in that order; junction bases with no gene match: 11. This CDR3 is built from 12 residues. CDR1 GTSNPN and CDR2 SVGIG come from the germline V gene (reference sequence). The CDR3 loop reads CASTGTDARYTF. CDR3 DNA: TGTGCCTCAACCGGGACAGACGCCCGCTACACCTTC.

About this clone: Other DNA sequences in this sample translate to the same CDR3. This chain connects TRBV6-5 to TRBJ1-2; TRBD1 matches at 8 bases. This CDR3 contains 14 residues. The V gene end was trimmed by 3 bases and the J gene end by 4 bases; junction bases not matched to a gene: 4. In germline, CDR1 is MNHEY, CDR2 SVGAGI. CDR3 sequence (DNA): TGTGCCAGCAGTTATTCCCAGGGGGCCTATGGCTACACCTTC. Residues: CASSYSQGAYGYTF.

The chain recombines TRBV10-1 with TRBJ2-1; 9 positions match TRBD2. The CDR3 has 14 amino acids. V lost 6 bases, J lost 9 bases, and 9 bases stayed unmatched. The V gene's germline CDR1 is WNHNN and CDR2 SYGVQD (reference sequence). DNA of the CDR3: TGCGCCAGCAGCCGTAGCGGGAGTGGTAGTGAGCAGTTCTTC. It yields the protein CASSRSGSGSEQFF.

The chain combines TRBV9 with TRBJ1-1, with 9 nucleotides matching TRBD1. This CDR3 contains 14 residues. V dropped 3 bases and J dropped 4; count of bases not matched to a gene: 4. The germline gives CDR1 SGDLS, CDR2 YYNGEE. In DNA, the CDR3 is TGTGCCAGCAGCGCCCAGACAGGGGGCACTGAAGCTTTCTTT. Protein product: CASSAQTGGTEAFF.

Concerning this clone itself: Germline is not matched at one junction end, which may reflect a read error. The rearrangement joins TRBV5-4 to TRBJ2-7; 14 bases are a match to TRBD2. The CDR3 runs 15 residues. Germline V gene data show CDR1 as SGHNT and CDR2 as YYREEE (reference sequence). The CDR3 DNA reads TGCGCCAGCAGCACCGGGACTAGCGGGAGAAGGGAGCAGTACTTC. Its protein product is CASSTGTSGRREQYF.

This chain joins TRBV5-1 and TRBJ2-2; 8 bases fit TRBD1. J gave up 3 bases and V 2 bases, and 3 bases lay outside the gene matches. This CDR3 contains 15 residues. CDR1 and CDR2 (germline): SGHRS, YFSETQ. The CDR3 loop reads CASSFRTGYTGELFF. The CDR3 DNA reads TGCGCCAGCAGCTTCCGGACAGGGTACACCGGGGAGCTGTTTTTT.